The TCR beta chain under discussion was sequenced for a study of a mutant IDH1 vaccine in newly diagnosed glioma. For the study at large: Mean patient age was around 40 years; 62.5% were male and approximately 40% female. Earlier therapy was either radiotherapy, temozolomide, or both, and most got both.

Generated by immunoSEQ multiplex PCR, the TCRdb table keeps only in-frame clones and is missing some. The table records just under 70,000 clones, about four fifths of them present only once. About this clone: The antigen is undetermined.

The germline V gene encodes CDR1 KGHSH and CDR2 LQKENI. CDR3 length: 13 residues. V lost 3 bases, J lost 4 bases, and 9 bases lay in between. Time point of the sample: week 35, safety follow-up. Doses of 300 ug of mutant IDH1 20-mer peptide were given with topical imiquimod. This clonotype originated in a young man with glioma. The gene calls are TRBV18 and TRBJ1-2; the D is unclear. The material was PBMCs, obtained from a glioma patient whose treatment included an IDH1 peptide vaccine. The CDR3 bases are TGTGCCAGCTCACCGGTGGAGGGCTATGGCTACACCTTC. Its translation: CASSPVEGYGYTF. The whole variable domain, filled in from reference TRBV18 and TRBJ1-2, reads NAGVMQNPRHLVRRRGQEARLRCSPMKGHSHVYWYRQLPEEGLKFMVYLQKENIIDESGMPKERFSAEFPKEGPSILRIQQVVRGDSAAYFCASSPVEGYGYTFGSGTRLTVV.